Listed below are T cell receptor beta chains from one sample, sequenced in a study of regulatory T cells in long-lasting Graves disease. From the multiplex PCR reads, TCRdb called clonotypes with MiXCR, one entry per CDR3 protein. The repertoire holds under 450,000 distinct CDR3 sequences, with roughly 20% as singletons. The sequences come from peripheral blood mononuclear cells (PBMCs), collected when the disease was refractory, from a patient treated with antithyroid drugs. The receptors originated from a woman aged 40 to 55 with Graves disease. The CDR3 runs from the conserved cysteine through the conserved F or W. D genes are given only for firm matches. A clone size is listed for some rows: how often the clone was seen (once, few, many), or a class if it is expanded.

TGTGCCATCAGCTCCCGTGGGGCGCAGAACACTGAAGCTTTCTTT	CAISSRGAQNTEAFF	TRBV10-3	TRBJ1-1	NA	many
TGCAGCGTCCTGCGAGGGGGCAACACTGAAGCTTTCTTT	CSVLRGGNTEAFF	TRBV29-1	TRBJ1-1	TRBD1	NA
TGTGCCAGCAGCTATCGATCCGGTGGGGAGCAGTACTTC	CASSYRSGGEQYF	TRBV7-6	TRBJ2-7	NA	many
TGCACCGCAAGGGATGATGGTGAAAAACTGTTTTTT	CTARDDGEKLFF	TRBV20-1	TRBJ1-4	NA	many
TGTGCCAGCAGTGCGAGCGGGAGTCTTAGCAATGAGCAGTTCTTC	CASSASGSLSNEQFF	TRBV12-3/TRBV12-4	TRBJ2-1	TRBD2	once
TGTGCCAGCAGCTACCACACAGATACGCAGTATTTT	CASSYHTDTQYF	TRBV7-8	TRBJ2-3	NA	NA
TGTGCCAGCAGGCAACAGGGTGTGTATCAGCCCCAGCATTTT	CASRQQGVYQPQHF	TRBV6-1	TRBJ1-5	NA	many
TGTGCCAGCAGCTATCACCCCGGGACAGGGAGGCACGAGCAGTACTTC	CASSYHPGTGRHEQYF	TRBV7-9	TRBJ2-7	TRBD1	many
TGCAGCGTGGCCCCAACGATAAATTCACCCCTCCACTTT	CSVAPTINSPLHF	TRBV29-1	TRBJ1-6	NA	many
TGTGCCAGTAGTATTGGGCGAAGATACGAGCAGTACTTC	CASSIGRRYEQYF	TRBV19	TRBJ2-7	NA	NA
TGCAGTGCTCTAGTAGCGGGAGAGGATACGCAGTATTTT	CSALVAGEDTQYF	TRBV20-1	TRBJ2-3	TRBD2	NA
TGTGCCAGCAGCTTCCCACCGGGACAGGGGACCTACGAGCAGTACTTC	CASSFPPGQGTYEQYF	TRBV7-2	TRBJ2-7	TRBD1	NA
TGCAGTGCCCCCCGGGACCCTTATTTGAGGTCCTACGAGCAGTACTTC	CSAPRDPYLRSYEQYF	TRBV20-1	TRBJ2-7	NA	NA
TGTGCCAGCGGACCCCTAACCCCCGCCTACGAGCAGTACTTC	CASGPLTPAYEQYF	TRBV28	TRBJ2-7	NA	few
TGCAGTGCTCTTGTTCTAGCGGGGGTGAGAGATACGCAGTATTTT	CSALVLAGVRDTQYF	TRBV20-1	TRBJ2-3	TRBD2	NA
TGCGCCAGCAGCCACCCTGAAGGGGGTCAAGAGACCCAGTACTTC	CASSHPEGGQETQYF	TRBV4-1	TRBJ2-5	NA	few
TGTGCCAGCAGGGACAGTCAGTGGTCGGAGACCCAGTACTTC	CASRDSQWSETQYF	TRBV28	TRBJ2-5	NA	many
TGTGCCAGCAGTTTATTGCGGACAGGGGAGAACGAGCAGTACTTC	CASSLLRTGENEQYF	TRBV27	TRBJ2-7	TRBD1	few
TGTGCCAGCAGTCCCGGGACAGGGTTTAGCTATGGCTACACCTTC	CASSPGTGFSYGYTF	TRBV12-3/TRBV12-4	TRBJ1-2	TRBD1	many
TGTGCCAGCAGTTGGACCAACTCCTACAATGAGCAGTTCTTC	CASSWTNSYNEQFF	TRBV28	TRBJ2-1	NA	many
TGTGCCAGCAGTTTAAGGTTTGGTGTCGAGGTAGCTTTCTTT	CASSLRFGVEVAFF	TRBV28	TRBJ1-1	NA	many
TGCAGCGTCCGACCGACGAACACTGAAGCTTTCTTT	CSVRPTNTEAFF	TRBV29-1	TRBJ1-1	NA	few
TGTGCCAGCTCGCCGACTAGCGGGAGAGGCACAGATACGCAGTATTTT	CASSPTSGRGTDTQYF	TRBV18	TRBJ2-3	TRBD2	NA
TGTACCAGCAGTCGGCAGGGGACGGAAGCTTTCTTT	CTSSRQGTEAFF	TRBV12-3/TRBV12-4	TRBJ1-1	NA	NA